This TCR beta chain was recorded in a study of human T cells and chemical hapten exposure. This clonotype has only a few counts. CDR1 is SQVTM, CDR2 ANQGSEA, per germline. This CDR3 has 11 residues. V lost 4 bases and J lost 15, with 16 bases in between. From the RACE reads, TCRdb called clonotypes with MiXCR, one entry per CDR3 protein. The sample gives roughly 100,000 distinct CDR3 sequences, 8% to 10% of which show up once; less than 4.5% is in the top ten. The time point denotes: pre-sensitization, week 0. Treatment defined: therapeutic diphenylcyclopropenone sensitization with weekly scalp DPC. Sequences were derived from whole blood, sampled in connection with sensitization to the hapten diphenylcyclopropenone (DPC). The receptor's source is a woman in her thirties or forties with alopecia areata. Some clones in this sample may be carry-over from other donors' samples. The genes are TRBV29-1 and TRBJ2-1; no firm D call. Here the CDR3 DNA reads TGCAGCGTTGGCAGTCCGGCCTTGGGGTTCTTC. It encodes CSVGSPALGFF.